Below, 26 T cell receptor beta chains from the same sample are listed, as sequenced in a study of post-analysis software for immune sequencing data. Study-level results: In patients, TRBV5-6, TRBV5-1 and TRBV20-1 belonged to roughly 5 TRBV segments found more frequently than in controls.

These receptors' targets are unknown. Unique molecular identifiers featured in each of the TCR beta cDNA libraries. TCRdb processed the PCR reads anew with MiXCR; each CDR3 protein has one entry. This sample has 380,000 or so distinct CDR3 sequences, with approximately 38% found just once. Sequenced sample: blood. All receptors come from a girl aged 5-17 years with multiple sclerosis.

For this clonotype: Germline and junction disagree at one end, which may indicate a read error. The chain couples TRBV9 to TRBJ2-4; D may be TRBD2 (5 bases). Per germline, CDR1 SGDLS and CDR2 YYNGEE. The CDR3 spans 13 residues. CDR3 amino acids: CVSSVDWQNIQYF. CDR3 nucleotides: TGTGTCAGCAGCGTGGACTGGCAAAACATTCAGTACTTC. Full variable domain (rest looked up from reference TRBV9 and TRBJ2-4): DSGVTQTPKHLITATGQRVTLRCSPRSGDLSVYWYQQSLDQGLQFLIQYYNGEERAKGNILERFSAQQFPDLHSELNLSSLELGDSALYFCVSSVDWQNIQYFGAGTRLSVL.

This clonotype showed up just a few times. The rearrangement joins TRBV12-3 or TRBV12-4 to TRBJ2-1; 9 bases agree with TRBD2. The J call may be in error: the DNA end matches TRBJ2-7 better. The CDR3 is 14 amino acids. CDR3 loop: CASRGLASYNEQYF. The CDR3 coding sequence is TGTGCCAGCAGGGGACTAGCTTCCTACAATGAGCAGTACTTC.

Only a few counts were recorded for this clonotype. This chain connects TRBV20-1 to TRBJ1-4; D unclear. Trimming shortened V by 0 bases and J by 0 bases, and 11 bases separated the two germline ends. The V gene's germline CDR1 is DFQATT and CDR2 SNEGSKA (reference sequence). The CDR3 consists of 16 residues. The chain's CDR3 is CSARDLAGPTNEKLFF. CDR3 DNA sequence: TGCAGTGCTAGAGATCTGGCCGGTCCAACTAATGAAAAACTGTTTTTT.

At least ten counts were recorded for this clonotype. The chain couples TRBV12-3 or TRBV12-4 to TRBJ1-1, with D uncertain. The CDR3 covers 13 residues. V was shortened by 1 base and J by 1 base, with 4 bases between the two germline ends. CDR3 in DNA: TGTGCCAGCAGTTTAGGTGGGAACACTGAAGCTTTCTTT. Amino acids: CASSLGGNTEAFF.

V usage is TRBV7-2 and J usage is TRBJ2-5; the match to TRBD2 covers 8 bases. Germline CDR1 reads SGHTA; CDR2 reads FQGNSA. CDR3 length equals 13 residues. J was trimmed by 11 bases and V by 5 bases; bases with no gene match: 10. The CDR3 here is CASSLREEGEQYF. DNA of the CDR3: TGTGCCAGCAGCCTGCGGGAGGAGGGGGAGCAGTACTTC.

This clonotype was recorded at least ten times. This rearrangement joins TRBV29-1 to TRBJ2-5; the D gene is possibly TRBD1 (6 bases). The CDR3 consists of 13 residues. Germline values: CDR1 SQVTM, CDR2 ANQGSEA. V shed 4 bases and J shed 6 bases, with 15 bases lying between them. The CDR3 bases are TGCAGCGTTGCTCGTACAGGGAAGAAGACCCAGTACTTC. It codes for CSVARTGKKTQYF.

Concerning this clonotype: The junction shows a germline mismatch at one end, possibly a read error. The chain carries TRBV12-5 and TRBJ2-4; D is perhaps TRBD2 (6 bases). The germline V gene has CDR1 LGHNT and CDR2 FRNRAP. The CDR3 length is 17 residues. The CDR3 loop is CASVLVLEGLDKNIQYF. For the CDR3, the DNA is TGTGCTAGTGTTTTGGTATTGGAGGGGTTGGACAAAAACATTCAGTACTTC.

The chain uses TRBV29-1 and TRBJ2-5; 11 bases align to TRBD2. Trimming removed 4 bases from V and 5 bases from J; junction bases left unmatched: 9. The length of the CDR3 is 15 residues. Germline-derived CDR1 and CDR2 are SQVTM and ANQGSEA. The CDR3 loop is CSVGASGGIPETQYF. The CDR3 DNA is TGCAGCGTTGGTGCTAGCGGGGGGATCCCGGAGACCCAGTACTTC.

The chain has TRBV10-3 and TRBJ1-1; 8 bases agree with TRBD1. Germline CDR1 is ENHRY and CDR2 is SYGVKD. Trimming removed 7 bases from V and 1 base from J; junction bases left unmatched: 11. This CDR3 is built from 16 residues. The DNA for the CDR3 is TGTGCCATCACCAAATTCGGACAGGGCACGAACACTGAAGCTTTCTTT. This gives the protein CAITKFGQGTNTEAFF.

The table lists this clonotype with a few counts. The chain couples TRBV28 to TRBJ2-1; D remains ambiguous. This CDR3 spans 13 amino acids. Trimming took off 6 bases at V and 5 bases at J, with 11 bases between the two ends. From germline, CDR1 is MDHEN and CDR2 SYDVKM. DNA for the CDR3: TGTGCCAGCAGGCGAAGGCTCGACAATGAGCAGTTCTTC. As protein: CASRRRLDNEQFF. Filled out from reference TRBV28 and TRBJ2-1, the complete variable domain reads DVKVTQSSRYLVKRTGEKVFLECVQDMDHENMFWYRQDPGLGLRLIYFSYDVKMKEKGDIPEGYSVSREKKERFSLILESASTNQTSMYLCASRRRLDNEQFFGPGTRLTVL.

This clonotype turned up a few times. The genes are TRBV11-2 and TRBJ2-7, with D tentatively TRBD2 (5 bases). CDR3 length equals 14 residues. With 1 base removed from V and 1 base from J, the gap between germline ends came to 8 bases. CDR1 is SGHAT and CDR2 is FQNNGV in the germline V gene. The CDR3 loop is CASSLALASYEQYF. Here the CDR3 DNA reads TGTGCCAGCAGCTTAGCTCTAGCTTCCTACGAGCAGTACTTC.

This chain uses TRBV11-2 with TRBJ2-4; 13 nucleotides match TRBD2. TRBJ2-7 explains the end of the DNA better; the J call may be wrong. CDR3 length: 18 amino acids. Germline V gene lookup returns CDR1 SGHAT and CDR2 FQNNGV. The CDR3 DNA is TGTGCCAGCAGCCCCCTCCGGACTAGCGGGGGACCTTCCTACGAGCAGTACTTC. This gives the protein CASSPLRTSGGPSYEQYF.

The rearrangement joins TRBV12-3 or TRBV12-4 to TRBJ2-4; D tentatively fits TRBD1 or TRBD2 (6 bases each). V was cut by 1 base and J by 2 bases, with 15 bases left in between. CDR3 length: 17 amino acids. The CDR3 nucleotides read TGTGCCAGCAGTTTAGTTTTGGGGGGCAATCCCAAAAACATTCAGTACTTC. Translating gives CASSLVLGGNPKNIQYF.

The chain recombines TRBV6-4 with TRBJ2-7; 7 bases match TRBD2. CDR3 length: 15 residues. V dropped 8 bases and J dropped 0; count of bases not matched to a gene: 10. CDR1 is MRHNA, CDR2 SNTAGT, per germline. This CDR3 is CASPGGKSASYEQYF. Here the CDR3 DNA reads TGTGCCAGCCCCGGGGGGAAAAGCGCCTCCTACGAGCAGTACTTC.

This chain uses TRBV12-3 or TRBV12-4 with TRBJ2-5; TRBD2 aligns across 9 bases. The length of the CDR3 is 14 residues. Trimming removed 3 bases from V and 3 bases from J; junction bases left unmatched: 2. Here the CDR3 reads CASSFKRGEETQYF. CDR3 nucleotides: TGTGCCAGCAGTTTCAAGCGGGGGGAAGAGACCCAGTACTTC.

In its sample, this clonotype was seen a few times. V is TRBV4-1 and J is TRBJ1-1; TRBD1 might be the D (6 bases). This CDR3 is built from 13 residues. Trimming pared 8 bases from V and 5 bases from J, leaving 15 bases between. Germline CDR1 reads MGHRA; CDR2 reads YSYEKL. CDR3 sequence reads: CASRVTRGTEAFF. The CDR3 region has the DNA TGCGCCAGCCGGGTGACCAGGGGAACTGAAGCTTTCTTT.

The V gene is TRBV9, the J gene TRBJ2-1; 16 bases agree with TRBD2. The junction had 7 bases not matched to a gene; V was cut back by 0 bases and J by 4 bases. The germline V gene has CDR1 SGDLS and CDR2 YYNGEE. This CDR3 is built from 19 residues. The CDR3 DNA sequence: TGTGCCAGCAGCGTAGTAGGGACTAGCGGGGGGGCGGATTACAATGAGCAGTTCTTC. Amino acid sequence: CASSVVGTSGGADYNEQFF. The full variable domain, in which reference TRBV9 and TRBJ2-1 provide the parts outside the CDR3, is DSGVTQTPKHLITATGQRVTLRCSPRSGDLSVYWYQQSLDQGLQFLIQYYNGEERAKGNILERFSAQQFPDLHSELNLSSLELGDSALYFCASSVVGTSGGADYNEQFFGPGTRLTVL.

This clonotype was found a few times. V and J are TRBV9 and TRBJ2-4; 7 bases are shared with TRBD2. CDR3 length equals 17 residues. The germline CDR1 and CDR2 sequences are SGDLS and YYNGEE. V gave up 3 bases and J gave up 1 base; unmatched junction bases: 10. In DNA form, the CDR3 reads TGTGCCAGCAGCGCTACTAGAGCGGGGAACGCCAAAAACATTCAGTACTTC. It specifies CASSATRAGNAKNIQYF.

The chain uses TRBV29-1 and TRBJ2-5, with D uncertain. The CDR3 contains 13 residues. The germline CDR1 and CDR2 sequences are SQVTM and ANQGSEA. Trimming cost V 0 bases and J 3 bases, with 8 bases left between them. The CDR3 region has the DNA TGCAGCGTTGAAGAACAGTCGAAAGAGACCCAGTACTTC. Encoded protein: CSVEEQSKETQYF.

This clonotype turned up a few times. The chain links TRBV29-1 to TRBJ2-5, with 7 bases lining up with TRBD2. The CDR3 has 12 residues. The V gene's germline CDR1 is SQVTM and CDR2 ANQGSEA. With V trimmed by 4 bases and J by 4 bases, 3 bases remained unmatched. DNA of the CDR3: TGCAGCGTTGGGGAGGGACGAGAGACCCAGTACTTC. It encodes CSVGEGRETQYF.

The table lists this clonotype with a few counts. The V and J genes are TRBV20-1 and TRBJ2-7, with unresolved D. V was clipped by 6 bases and J by 5 bases, with 14 bases between them. This CDR3 contains 12 residues. Germline V CDR1 and CDR2: DFQATT, SNEGSKA (reference sequence). Here the CDR3 reads CSAWAGGNEQYF. CDR3 sequence (DNA): TGCAGTGCATGGGCAGGCGGCAACGAGCAGTACTTC.

This clonotype was counted only a few times. V gene TRBV7-8 combines with J gene TRBJ2-3; D not certain. The V end was cut by 5 bases, the J end by 4 bases, with 10 bases between. Germline V gene data show CDR1 as SGHVS and CDR2 as FQNEAQ. The CDR3 totals 13 residues. The CDR3 here is CASSPARSDTQYF. The CDR3 DNA reads TGTGCCAGCAGCCCCGCACGTTCAGATACGCAGTATTTT.

The V gene is TRBV20-1, the J gene TRBJ2-2, with no clear D. The CDR3 is 11 residues long. CDR1 is DFQATT and CDR2 is SNEGSKA in the germline V gene (reference sequence). With 3 bases removed from V and 13 bases from J, the gap between germline ends came to 12 bases. Here the CDR3 reads CSASSTWGLFF. In nucleotides, the CDR3 is TGCAGTGCTAGTAGCACCTGGGGGCTGTTTTTT.

The chain combines TRBV5-6 with TRBJ2-5; D perhaps matches TRBD1 (5 bases). CDR1 is SGHDT and CDR2 is YYEEEE in the germline V gene. Trimming took off 2 bases at V and 1 base at J, with 12 bases between the two ends. The CDR3 sequence is 15 residues long. This CDR3 reads CASSFSQGLQETQYF. The DNA for the CDR3 is TGTGCCAGCAGCTTCTCTCAGGGCCTCCAAGAGACCCAGTACTTC.

This clonotype was detected only a few times. The chain has TRBV29-1 and TRBJ1-5, with 7 bases identical to TRBD1. CDR1 SQVTM and CDR2 ANQGSEA come from the germline V gene. The CDR3 is 14 residues long. V lost 2 bases to trimming and J lost 9 bases; unmatched junction nucleotides: 10. The CDR3 protein is CSVEMDRPEGPQHF. The CDR3 region has the DNA TGCAGCGTTGAAATGGACAGGCCTGAAGGGCCCCAGCATTTT.

CDR3 in DNA: TGTGCCAGCAGTTACGGTGTCACAAATTCACCCCTCCACTTT. Translated, it gives CASSYGVTNSPLHF. The chain has TRBV6-2 or TRBV6-3 and TRBJ1-6; no clear D gene. CDR3 length equals 14 residues. Germline V gene lookup returns CDR1 MNHEY and CDR2 SVGEGT. The V gene lost 2 bases and the J gene lost 7 bases, with 9 bases spanning the gap.